This T cell receptor (beta chain) was captured by sequencing in a study of radiotherapy plus CTLA-4 blockade in lung cancer. Looking at the study overall: Disease control reached approximately 31%, with objective responses in 15% to 20%.

V was clipped by 5 bases and J by 9 bases; unmatched bases: 7. The CDR3 has 14 residues. Germline values: CDR1 MDHEN, CDR2 SYDVKM. Generated by immunoSEQ multiplex PCR, the TCRdb table keeps only in-frame clones and is missing some. This sample carries about 59,000 clones, just under 85% of them seen once, and the ten largest clones take over 6%. Material: peripheral blood, obtained from a patient treated with radiotherapy plus ipilimumab. This chain joins TRBV28 and TRBJ2-1; TRBD2 matches 10 bases. This sequence was found in a human donor with non-small cell lung cancer whose response to radiotherapy plus ipilimumab could not be evaluated. CDR3: CASSVGLAVTEQFF. In DNA form, the CDR3 reads TGTGCCAGCAGTGTAGGACTAGCGGTTACTGAGCAGTTCTTC.